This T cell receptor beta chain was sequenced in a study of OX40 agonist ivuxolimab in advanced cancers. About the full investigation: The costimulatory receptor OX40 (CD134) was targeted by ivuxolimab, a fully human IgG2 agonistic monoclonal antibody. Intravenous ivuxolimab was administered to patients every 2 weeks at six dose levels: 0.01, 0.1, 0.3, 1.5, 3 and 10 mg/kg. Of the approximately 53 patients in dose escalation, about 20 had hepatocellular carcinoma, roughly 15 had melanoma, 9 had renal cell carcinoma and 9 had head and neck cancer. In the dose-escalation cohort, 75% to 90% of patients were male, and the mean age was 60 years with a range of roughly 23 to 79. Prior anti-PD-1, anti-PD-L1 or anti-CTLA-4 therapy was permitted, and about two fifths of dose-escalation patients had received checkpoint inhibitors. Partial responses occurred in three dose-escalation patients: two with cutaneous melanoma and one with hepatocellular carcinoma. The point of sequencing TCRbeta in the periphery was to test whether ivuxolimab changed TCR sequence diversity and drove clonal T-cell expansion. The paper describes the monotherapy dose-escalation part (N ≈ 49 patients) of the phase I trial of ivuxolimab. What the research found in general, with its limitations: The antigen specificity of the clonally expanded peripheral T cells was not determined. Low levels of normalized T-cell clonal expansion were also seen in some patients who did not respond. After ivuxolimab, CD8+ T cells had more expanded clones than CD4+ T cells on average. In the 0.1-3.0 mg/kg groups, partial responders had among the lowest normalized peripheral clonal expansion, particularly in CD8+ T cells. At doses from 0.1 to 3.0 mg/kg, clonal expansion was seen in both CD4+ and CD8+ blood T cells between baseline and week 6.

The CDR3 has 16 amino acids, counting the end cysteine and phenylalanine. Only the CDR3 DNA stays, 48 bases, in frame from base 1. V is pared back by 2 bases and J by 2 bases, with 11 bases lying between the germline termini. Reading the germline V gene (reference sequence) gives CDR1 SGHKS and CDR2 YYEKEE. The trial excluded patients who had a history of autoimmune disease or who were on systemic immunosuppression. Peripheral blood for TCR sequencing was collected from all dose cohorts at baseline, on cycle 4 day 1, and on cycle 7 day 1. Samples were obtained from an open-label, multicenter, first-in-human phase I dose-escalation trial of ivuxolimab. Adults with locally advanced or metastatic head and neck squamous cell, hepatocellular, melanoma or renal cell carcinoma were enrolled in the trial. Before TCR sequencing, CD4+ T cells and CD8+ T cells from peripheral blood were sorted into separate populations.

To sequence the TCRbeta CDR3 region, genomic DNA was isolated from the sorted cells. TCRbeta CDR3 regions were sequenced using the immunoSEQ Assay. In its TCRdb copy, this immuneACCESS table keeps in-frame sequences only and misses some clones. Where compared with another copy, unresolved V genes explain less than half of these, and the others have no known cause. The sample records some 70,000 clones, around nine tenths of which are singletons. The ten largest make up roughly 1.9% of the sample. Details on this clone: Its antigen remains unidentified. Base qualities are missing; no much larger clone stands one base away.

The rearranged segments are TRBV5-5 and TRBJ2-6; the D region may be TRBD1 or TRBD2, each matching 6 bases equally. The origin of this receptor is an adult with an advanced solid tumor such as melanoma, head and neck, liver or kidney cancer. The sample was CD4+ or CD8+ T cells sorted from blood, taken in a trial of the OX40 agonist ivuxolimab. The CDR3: CASSFLGGPGANVLTF. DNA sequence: TGTGCCAGCAGCTTCCTAGGGGGGCCTGGGGCCAACGTCCTGACTTTC.